These 32 T cell receptor beta chains originate from one sample sequenced in a study of response to subunit inactivated influenza vaccine (dated by TCRdb to the late 2010s). The library relied on RT-PCR. Sequencing used an Illumina HiSeq 2500. TCRdb trimmed public reads at Q25 via fastp, called clones via MiXCR and kept in-frame beta chains. Rows with a matching CDR3 protein are joined into one entry that keeps the most common DNA and genes. Within this sample are more than 200,000 distinct CDR3 sequences, with 12% of them counted one time only. The leading ten clones occupy approximately 8.3% of the sample. The sequences come from non-naive T cells sorted from PBMCs, collected 14 to 15 days before vaccination. The label giving this sample's cell subset or site can be read as: memory T cell fraction. Every receptor here comes from a man over 45 who received an inactivated influenza vaccine. Donor details come from another sample of the same person, matched by shared clones.

This clonotype was seen many times. The rearrangement links TRBV28 to TRBJ2-2; tentative D call: TRBD1 (6 bases). The CDR3 has 19 amino acids. Germline V lookup: CDR1 MDHEN, CDR2 SYDVKM. V lost 7 bases, J lost 6 bases, and 30 bases lay in between. CDR3 protein: CASTVGTGSVIKVAGELFF. The CDR3 DNA is TGTGCCAGCACTGTGGGTACAGGGTCGGTGATAAAGGTTGCCGGGGAGCTGTTTTTT.

This clonotype came up a few times. This chain uses TRBV28 with TRBJ2-5, with 9 bases that match TRBD1. V gave up 1 base and J gave up 5 bases; unmatched junction bases: 5. This CDR3 is built from 15 residues. Germline V lookup: CDR1 MDHEN, CDR2 SYDVKM. The CDR3 reads CASSLSTGGWETQYF. The CDR3 DNA reads TGTGCCAGCAGTTTATCGACAGGGGGGTGGGAGACCCAGTACTTC.

This clonotype was seen a few times. The gene calls are TRBV28 and TRBJ2-1, with D perhaps matching TRBD2 (6 bases). Trimming stripped 6 bases from V and 6 bases from J, with 18 bases between. From germline, CDR1 is MDHEN and CDR2 SYDVKM. The CDR3 covers 15 residues. The CDR3 sequence is CASSLPLAGSNEQFF. CDR3 nucleotide sequence: TGTGCCAGCAGCCTACCCCTGGCGGGGAGCAATGAGCAGTTCTTC.

This clonotype was seen a handful of times. This sequence joins TRBV5-1 and TRBJ2-3, with 8 bases that match TRBD2. Unmatched junction bases numbered 8, after V lost 0 bases and J lost 2 bases. This CDR3 contains 17 residues. The germline CDR1 and CDR2 sequences are SGHRS and YFSETQ. The CDR3 DNA reads TGCGCCAGCAGCTTGGCCTGGAGCGGGGGAAACACAGATACGCAGTATTTT. Its protein is CASSLAWSGGNTDTQYF.

This clonotype has only a few counts. This chain links TRBV5-1 with TRBJ2-3; 16 bases map to TRBD2. The CDR3 is 17 amino acids. J gave up 10 bases and V 4 bases, and 12 bases lay outside the gene matches. Germline CDR1 reads SGHRS; CDR2 reads YFSETQ. The CDR3 DNA reads TGCGCCAGCAGCGGAGGAGGAGGGACTAGCGGGGGGGCGGCGCAGTATTTT. It yields the protein CASSGGGGTSGGAAQYF.

The chain couples TRBV4-2 to TRBJ2-1, with TRBD2 identical over 7 bases. V dropped 1 base and J dropped 9; count of bases not matched to a gene: 12. Per germline, CDR1 LGHNA and CDR2 YNFKEQ. The CDR3 spans 16 residues. In DNA, the CDR3 is TGTGCCAGCAGCCAAGCCATGGGAGCCGGGGGGAGTGAGCAGTTCTTC. Translating it yields CASSQAMGAGGSEQFF.

The genes are TRBV4-2 and TRBJ1-2; 8 nucleotides line up with TRBD1. This CDR3 region has 15 residues. Germline lookup yields CDR1 LGHNA and CDR2 YNFKEQ. The V gene end was trimmed by 3 bases and the J gene end by 4 bases; junction bases not matched to a gene: 7. The CDR3 protein is CASSQTQGAGYGYTF. The CDR3 region has the DNA TGTGCCAGCAGCCAGACCCAGGGGGCCGGCTATGGCTACACCTTC.

This clonotype was counted ten times or more. The V gene is TRBV7-6, the J gene TRBJ2-3, with D hard to call. Germline V gives CDR1 SGHVS, CDR2 FNYEAQ. The CDR3 is 13 residues long. The V end lost 5 bases, the J end lost 2 bases, and 8 bases lay between the germline ends. The DNA for the CDR3 is TGTGCCAGCAGCAAGGAAGTCACAGATACGCAGTATTTT. As protein: CASSKEVTDTQYF.

The chain has TRBV7-6 and TRBJ2-2; perhaps D is TRBD1 or TRBD2 (6 bases each). Germline V gives CDR1 SGHVS, CDR2 FNYEAQ. The CDR3 has 16 amino acids. Trimming pared 1 base from V and 6 bases from J, leaving 15 bases between. CDR3 sequence reads: CASSLGGGHGSGELFF. CDR3 bases: TGTGCCAGCAGCTTAGGAGGGGGGCACGGTTCCGGGGAGCTGTTTTTT.

This clonotype was seen a few times. The chain carries TRBV5-1 and TRBJ2-4; maybe TRBD2 (6 bases). The CDR3 loop spans 18 amino acids. V shed 4 bases and J shed 6 bases, with 26 bases lying between them. Germline V lookup: CDR1 SGHRS, CDR2 YFSETQ. The CDR3 DNA sequence: TGCGCCAGCAGCCCCCGCGGCGGGGAAGGATCGGCCCTAAACATTCAGTACTTC. The encoded protein is CASSPRGGEGSALNIQYF. The entire variable domain, with the rest obtained from reference TRBV5-1 and TRBJ2-4, is as follows: KAGVTQTPRYLIKTRGQQVTLSCSPISGHRSVSWYQQTPGQGLQFLFEYFSETQRNKGNFPGRFSGRQFSNSRSEMNVSTLELGDSALYLCASSPRGGEGSALNIQYFGAGTRLSVL.

In its sample, this clonotype was seen many times. This chain uses TRBV7-2 with TRBJ1-5, with 9 bases identical to TRBD1. With V trimmed by 3 bases and J by 0 bases, 6 bases remained unmatched. CDR3 length: 17 residues. Germline loops: CDR1 SGHTA, CDR2 FQGNSA. The CDR3 reads CASSLVGTGYSNQPQHF. The CDR3 nucleotides read TGTGCCAGCAGCTTGGTTGGGACAGGGTATAGCAATCAGCCCCAGCATTTT.

The rearrangement uses TRBV7-9 and TRBJ2-3; the D is unclear. The V and J ends lost 4 bases and 1 base respectively, with 12 bases between them. CDR1 and CDR2 (germline): SEHNR, FQNEAQ (reference sequence). This CDR3 comprises 15 residues. CDR3 region: CASSYGGVRTDTQYF. Here the CDR3 DNA reads TGTGCCAGCAGCTATGGTGGAGTCCGCACAGATACGCAGTATTTT.

This clonotype was recorded a few times. The junction does not match germline at one end; this may be a read error. This chain uses TRBV20-1 with TRBJ1-2, with a tentative D call TRBD1 (6 bases). The CDR3 is 13 residues long. Germline assignment: CDR1 DFQATT and CDR2 SNEGSKA (reference sequence). Here the CDR3 reads CSARVTQGLELSF. Here the CDR3 DNA reads TGCAGTGCTAGGGTCACACAGGGATTGGAGCTCTCCTTC.

This clonotype was recorded many times. The chain uses TRBV28 and TRBJ1-6; 9 nucleotides line up with TRBD1. The CDR3 contains 15 residues. V gave up 5 bases and J gave up 7 bases; unmatched junction bases: 6. Germline assignment: CDR1 MDHEN and CDR2 SYDVKM. This CDR3 is CASSGQGRGNSPLHF. CDR3 bases: TGTGCCAGCAGTGGACAGGGGCGCGGAAATTCACCCCTCCACTTT.

This clonotype has only a few counts. The rearrangement joins TRBV6-2 or TRBV6-3 to TRBJ2-3; no firm D call. Trimming shortened V by 11 bases and J by 2 bases, and 14 bases separated the two germline ends. The CDR3 loop spans 13 amino acids. Germline assignment: CDR1 MNHEY and CDR2 SVGEGT. CDR3 sequence: CASEWDPTDTQYF. For the CDR3, the DNA is TGTGCCTCGGAGTGGGATCCCACAGATACGCAGTATTTT.

This clonotype was counted only a few times. The J gene is TRBJ2-7, the V gene TRBV6-1; D is undetermined. V shed 2 bases and J shed 1 base, with 6 bases lying between them. The germline V gene has CDR1 MNHNS and CDR2 SASEGT. The CDR3 runs to 13 residues. This CDR3 is CASSEYSSYEQYF. The CDR3 coding sequence is TGTGCCAGCAGTGAATACAGTTCCTACGAGCAGTACTTC.

The chain carries TRBV15 and TRBJ1-5; 10 bases align to TRBD1. Unmatched junction bases numbered 20, after V lost 8 bases and J lost 7 bases. This CDR3 contains 18 residues. Germline values: CDR1 LNHNV, CDR2 YYDKDF (reference sequence). The CDR3 region has the DNA TGTGCCACCGGGCGGAGGACAGGGGGGAGGTTGGGCGGACAGCCCCAGCATTTT. This encodes CATGRRTGGRLGGQPQHF.

This clonotype was seen at least ten times. The junction departs from the called germline gene at one end, perhaps through a read error. The CDR3 DNA reads TGTGCCAGCAGTACAGGGTATACTTCACCCCTCCACTTT. This codes for CASSTGYTSPLHF. The chain employs TRBV11-2 and TRBJ1-6, with D possibly matching TRBD1 (6 bases). Germline CDR1 SGHAT, CDR2 FQNNGV. This CDR3 has 13 amino acids.

This clonotype was seen many times. The V gene is TRBV29-1, the J gene TRBJ2-5; the D is unclear. Germline CDR1 reads SQVTM; CDR2 reads ANQGSEA. V gave up 6 bases and J gave up 0 bases, with 14 bases separating them. The CDR3 loop spans 14 amino acids. This CDR3 is CSVTPVQHQETQYF. CDR3 nucleotides: TGCAGCGTCACCCCCGTCCAGCACCAAGAGACCCAGTACTTC.

The chain couples TRBV11-2 to TRBJ2-5, with 8 bases matching TRBD1. Germline V lookup: CDR1 SGHAT, CDR2 FQNNGV. V trimming: 6 bases; J trimming: 3 bases; junction bases outside the gene matches: 3. CDR3 length: 13 residues. DNA of the CDR3: TGTGCCAGCAGTCAGGACAGGGAAGAGACCCAGTACTTC. Protein sequence: CASSQDREETQYF.

V usage is TRBV29-1 and J usage is TRBJ1-2, with unresolved D. CDR1 is SQVTM and CDR2 is ANQGSEA in the germline V gene. Deletions cut 1 base from V and 4 bases from J, with 10 bases between. This CDR3 contains 13 residues. CDR3 loop: CSVEAGSSYGYTF. The CDR3 region has the DNA TGCAGCGTTGAAGCGGGCAGCTCCTATGGCTACACCTTC.

This clonotype was seen only a few times. This chain uses TRBV5-1 with TRBJ2-7; 11 nucleotides line up with TRBD2. Germline values: CDR1 SGHRS, CDR2 YFSETQ. This CDR3 has 15 amino acids. Trimming cost V 5 bases and J 2 bases; bases outside gene matches: 6. CDR3 residues: CASSWTSGPTYEQYF. The CDR3, as DNA: TGCGCCAGCAGTTGGACTAGCGGGCCTACCTACGAGCAGTACTTC.

This clonotype has ten or more counts. This rearrangement joins TRBV27 to TRBJ2-5; D could derive from TRBD1 or TRBD2 (5 bases each). The germline V gene encodes CDR1 MNHEY and CDR2 SMNVEV (reference sequence). Trimming left V 5 bases short and J 5 bases short, with 12 bases between. The CDR3 is made up of 13 amino acids. The CDR3 sequence is CASSLAWGETQYF. CDR3 DNA sequence: TGTGCCAGCAGTCTAGCCTGGGGGGAGACCCAGTACTTC.

The sample holds a few counts of this clonotype. This chain uses TRBV12-3 or TRBV12-4 with TRBJ2-3; 10 nucleotides align to TRBD2. This CDR3 has 15 amino acids. Trimming cost V 6 bases and J 0 bases; bases outside gene matches: 3. The CDR3 reads CASRLAGVSTDTQYF. The DNA for the CDR3 is TGTGCCAGCAGGCTAGCGGGGGTTAGCACAGATACGCAGTATTTT.

In this sample, this clonotype turned up many times. The chain links TRBV9 to TRBJ1-1, with unresolved D. The V end lost 4 bases, the J end lost 3 bases, and 16 bases lay between the germline ends. Germline assignment: CDR1 SGDLS and CDR2 YYNGEE. CDR3 size: 15 residues. The CDR3 nucleotides read TGTGCCAGCAGCCCCCACAGCGCCCAAGACACTGAAGCTTTCTTT. Encoded protein: CASSPHSAQDTEAFF.

V usage is TRBV7-9 and J usage is TRBJ2-7; 7 bases line up with TRBD1. CDR1 and CDR2 from the germline V gene are SEHNR and FQNEAQ (reference sequence). The V gene end was trimmed by 3 bases and the J gene end by 2 bases; junction bases not matched to a gene: 10. The CDR3 runs 16 residues. The CDR3 nucleotides are TGTGCCAGCAGCTTCCCGACAGGGATAAGGACCTACGAGCAGTACTTC. This encodes CASSFPTGIRTYEQYF.

There are a few counts of this clonotype. V is TRBV20-1 and J is TRBJ1-5, with D maybe TRBD1 (5 bases). The CDR3 covers 12 residues. Germline V gene lookup returns CDR1 DFQATT and CDR2 SNEGSKA (reference sequence). V lost 4 bases and J 6 bases, leaving 10 bases between the germline ends. CDR3 coding DNA: TGCAGTGCTACAGGGTTGGGTCAGCCCCAGCATTTT. Amino acid sequence: CSATGLGQPQHF.

This sequence joins TRBV24-1 and TRBJ2-1; no clear D. The CDR3 sequence is 12 residues long. Per the germline V gene, CDR1 is KGHDR and CDR2 is SFDVKD. V lost 2 bases and J lost 6, with 4 bases in between. CDR3 region: CATSDYPNEQFF. CDR3 DNA sequence: TGTGCCACCAGTGATTACCCCAATGAGCAGTTCTTC.

The sample holds many counts of this clonotype. The V gene is TRBV20-1, the J gene TRBJ2-1; D perhaps matches TRBD2 (6 bases). Trimming took off 3 bases at V and 7 bases at J, with 13 bases between the two ends. The CDR3 is 13 residues long. Germline CDR1 DFQATT, CDR2 SNEGSKA (reference sequence). The CDR3 sequence is CSASGSGVNEQFF. The CDR3 DNA follows: TGCAGTGCTAGTGGTTCGGGGGTGAATGAGCAGTTCTTC.

There are a few counts of this clonotype. This chain uses TRBV4-1 with TRBJ2-7; tentative D call: TRBD2 (5 bases). The CDR3 is 14 amino acids. CDR1 is MGHRA, CDR2 YSYEKL, per germline. V was clipped by 1 base and J by 6 bases, with 13 bases between them. CDR3 protein: CASSQVYGVGEQYF. The CDR3 nucleotides read TGCGCCAGCAGCCAAGTTTACGGGGTTGGCGAGCAGTACTTC.

The chain is built from TRBV7-6 and TRBJ1-1; 11 bases agree with TRBD1. Germline V gives CDR1 SGHVS, CDR2 FNYEAQ. J lost 1 base, V lost 5 bases, and 6 bases had no gene match. This CDR3 is 16 amino acids long. CDR3 DNA: TGTGCCAGCAGCCTACGGGACAGGGGGTGGAACACTGAAGCTTTCTTT. This encodes CASSLRDRGWNTEAFF.

The chain joins TRBV7-9 to TRBJ1-5; TRBD1 might be the D (6 bases). Trimming took 5 bases from V and 8 from J, leaving 10 bases between them. The germline gives CDR1 SEHNR, CDR2 FQNEAQ (reference sequence). The CDR3 runs to 12 residues. Here the CDR3 reads CASSPGQKPQHF. CDR3 DNA: TGTGCCAGCAGCCCTGGACAGAAGCCCCAGCATTTT.